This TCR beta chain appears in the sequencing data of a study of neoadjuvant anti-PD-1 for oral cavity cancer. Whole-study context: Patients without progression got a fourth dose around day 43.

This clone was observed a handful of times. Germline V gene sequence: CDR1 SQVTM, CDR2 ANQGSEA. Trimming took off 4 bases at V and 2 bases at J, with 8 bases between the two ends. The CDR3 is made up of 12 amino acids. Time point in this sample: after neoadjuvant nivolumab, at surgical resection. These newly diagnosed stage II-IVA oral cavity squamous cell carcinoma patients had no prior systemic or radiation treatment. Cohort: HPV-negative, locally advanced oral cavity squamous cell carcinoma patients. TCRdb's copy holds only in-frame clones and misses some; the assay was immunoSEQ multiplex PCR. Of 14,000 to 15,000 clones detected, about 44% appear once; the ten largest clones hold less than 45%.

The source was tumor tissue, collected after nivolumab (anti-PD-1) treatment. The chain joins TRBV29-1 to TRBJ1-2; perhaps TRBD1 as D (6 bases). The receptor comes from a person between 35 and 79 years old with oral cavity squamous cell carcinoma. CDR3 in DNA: TGCAGCGTTGGCGACAGGAACTATGGCTACACCTTC. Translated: CSVGDRNYGYTF.